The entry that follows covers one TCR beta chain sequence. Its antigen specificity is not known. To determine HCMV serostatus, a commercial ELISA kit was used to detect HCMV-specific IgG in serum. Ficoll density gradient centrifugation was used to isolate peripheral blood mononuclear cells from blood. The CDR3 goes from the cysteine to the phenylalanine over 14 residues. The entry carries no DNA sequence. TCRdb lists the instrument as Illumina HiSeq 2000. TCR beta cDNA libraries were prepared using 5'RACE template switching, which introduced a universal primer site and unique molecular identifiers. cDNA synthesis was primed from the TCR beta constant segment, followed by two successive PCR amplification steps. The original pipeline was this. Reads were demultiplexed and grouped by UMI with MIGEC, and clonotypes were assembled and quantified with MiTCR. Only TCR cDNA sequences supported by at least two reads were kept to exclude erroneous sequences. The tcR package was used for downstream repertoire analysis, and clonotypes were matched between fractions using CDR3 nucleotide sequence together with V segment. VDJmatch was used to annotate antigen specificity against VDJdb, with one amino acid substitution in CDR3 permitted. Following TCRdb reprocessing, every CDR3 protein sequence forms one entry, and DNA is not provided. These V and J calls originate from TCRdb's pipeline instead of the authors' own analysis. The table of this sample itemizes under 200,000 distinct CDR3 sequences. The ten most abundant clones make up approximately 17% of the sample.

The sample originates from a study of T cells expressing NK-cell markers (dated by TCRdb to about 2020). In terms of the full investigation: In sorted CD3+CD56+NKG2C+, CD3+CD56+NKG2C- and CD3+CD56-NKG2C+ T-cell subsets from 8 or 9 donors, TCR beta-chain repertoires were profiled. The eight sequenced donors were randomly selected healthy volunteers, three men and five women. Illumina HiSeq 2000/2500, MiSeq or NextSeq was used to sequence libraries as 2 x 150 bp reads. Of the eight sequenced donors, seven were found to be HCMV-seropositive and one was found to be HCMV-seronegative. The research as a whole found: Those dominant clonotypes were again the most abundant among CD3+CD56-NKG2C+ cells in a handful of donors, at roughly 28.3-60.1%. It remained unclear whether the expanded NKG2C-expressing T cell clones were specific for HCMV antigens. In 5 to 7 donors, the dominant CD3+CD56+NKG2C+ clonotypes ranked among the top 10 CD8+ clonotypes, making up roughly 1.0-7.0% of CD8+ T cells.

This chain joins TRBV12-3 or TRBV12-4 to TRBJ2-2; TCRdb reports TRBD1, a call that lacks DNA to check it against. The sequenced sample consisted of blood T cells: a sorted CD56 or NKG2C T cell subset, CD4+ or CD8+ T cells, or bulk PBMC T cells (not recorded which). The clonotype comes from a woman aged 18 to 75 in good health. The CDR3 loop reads CASSDRVSHGELFF.